One sample yielded the 14 T cell receptor beta chains listed below, sequenced in a study of identical twins. TCRdb ran MiXCR on the 5' RACE reads and lists one entry per CDR3 protein. Altogether 550,000 to 700,000 distinct CDR3 sequences are present, 7.5% to 10% being singletons, with the ten largest covering 2.5% to 3%. Separately, the same data were catalogued under a study of yellow fever vaccine responses in identical twins.

Source material: PBMCs. The origin of the receptors is a woman between 18 and 29 years old in good health.

This clonotype has more than one count but fewer than ten. The chain couples TRBV21-1 to TRBJ2-5; no check of the table's D call, TRBD1, against the DNA was made. TRBV21-1 is listed as a pseudogene. The CDR3 runs 16 residues. CDR3 sequence reads: CASSKALAGGQETQYF. As DNA, the CDR3 is TGTGCCAGCAGCAAAGCCTTAGCGGGGGGGCAAGAGACCCAGTACTTC.

The chain combines TRBV7-9 with TRBJ2-6; maybe TRBD2 (5 bases). The CDR3 spans 16 residues. The germline V and J ends were trimmed by 5 bases and 3 bases, with 14 bases remaining between them. Germline assignment: CDR1 SEHNR and CDR2 FQNEAQ (reference sequence). The CDR3 nucleotides read TGTGCCAGCAGCCAAGACGGGGTGCGTGGGGCCAACGTCCTGACTTTC. Its translation: CASSQDGVRGANVLTF.

This clonotype was counted at least ten times. The chain links TRBV11-1 to TRBJ1-2; 9 bases are shared with TRBD1. This CDR3 has 20 residues. Trimming removed 4 bases from V and 0 bases from J; junction bases left unmatched: 18. Germline loops: CDR1 SGHAT, CDR2 FQDESV (reference sequence). The CDR3 DNA sequence: TGTGCCAGCAGCTACCCCCTTCGGGGACAGGGCACATGGGCTAACTATGGCTACACCTTC. Encoded protein: CASSYPLRGQGTWANYGYTF.

This clonotype was seen repeatedly, ten times or more. This sequence joins TRBV20-1 and TRBJ2-1, with 7 bases identical to TRBD2. The germline V gene has CDR1 DFQATT and CDR2 SNEGSKA (reference sequence). This CDR3 has 16 residues. With 0 bases clipped from V and 7 bases from J, the junction kept 12 bases outside the gene matches. CDR3 sequence: CSAREGGSSLRNEQFF. The DNA for the CDR3 is TGCAGTGCTAGAGAAGGCGGGAGCTCGTTAAGGAATGAGCAGTTCTTC.

This sequence joins TRBV7-2 and TRBJ1-1; D unclear. V lost 5 bases and J lost 4, with 11 bases in between. Germline V gene lookup returns CDR1 SGHTA and CDR2 FQGNSA. This CDR3 has 13 residues. The DNA for the CDR3 is TGTGCCAGCAGCCTCGGGTACAGCACTGAAGCTTTCTTT. This codes for CASSLGYSTEAFF.

V and J are TRBV20-1 and TRBJ2-7; 8 bases are a match to TRBD2. This CDR3 has 14 residues. The germline gives CDR1 DFQATT, CDR2 SNEGSKA (reference sequence). Losses at the gene ends were 4 bases for V and 1 base for J; bases not matched to a gene: 6. CDR3 in DNA: TGCAGTGCTAATAGCGGGATTGTGTCCTACGAGCAGTACTTC. Translated: CSANSGIVSYEQYF.

This clonotype was counted a few times. The CDR3 reads CASSRSDGEKLFF. The CDR3 coding sequence is TGTGCCAGCTCTCGATCGGACGGCGAAAAACTGTTTTTT. The rearrangement joins TRBV18 to TRBJ1-4; D gene unclear. Germline CDR1 is KGHSH and CDR2 is LQKENI. Trimming stripped 6 bases from V and 8 bases from J, with 13 bases between. The CDR3 extends over 13 amino acids. Based on the CDR3 plus reference TRBV18 and TRBJ1-4, the full variable domain is NAGVMQNPRHLVRRRGQEARLRCSPMKGHSHVYWYRQLPEEGLKFMVYLQKENIIDESGMPKERFSAEFPKEGPSILRIQQVVRGDSAAYFCASSRSDGEKLFFGSGTQLSVL.

This clonotype was detected many times. This sequence joins TRBV12-3 or TRBV12-4 and TRBJ1-2; 9 bases agree with TRBD1. With 5 bases clipped from V and 4 bases from J, the junction kept 5 bases outside the gene matches. This CDR3 has 14 residues. The CDR3 DNA reads TGTGCCAGCAGTCGCACAGGGGGCGGCTATGGCTACACCTTC. Residues: CASSRTGGGYGYTF.

This chain connects TRBV7-9 to TRBJ2-7; D unresolved. V lost 2 bases and J lost 3, with 8 bases in between. The length of the CDR3 is 13 residues. Per the germline V gene, CDR1 is SEHNR and CDR2 is FQNEAQ (reference sequence). CDR3 protein: CASSLTAVYEQYF. In DNA, the CDR3 is TGTGCCAGCAGCTTAACCGCAGTCTACGAGCAGTACTTC.

V usage is TRBV28 and J usage is TRBJ1-2; no clear D. Trimming shortened V by 5 bases and J by 5 bases, and 9 bases separated the two germline ends. Germline V gene sequence: CDR1 MDHEN, CDR2 SYDVKM. There are 12 residues in the CDR3. CDR3 nucleotide sequence: TGTGCCAGCAGTCCCCTAGGATATGGCTACACCTTC. Encoded protein: CASSPLGYGYTF.

This clonotype showed up many times. The gene calls are TRBV7-2 and TRBJ1-5; D is unresolved. CDR3 length: 13 amino acids. V was cut by 6 bases and J by 6 bases, with 12 bases left in between. Germline CDR1 and CDR2: SGHTA and FQGNSA. The CDR3 spells CASSQDSSQPQHF. The CDR3 region has the DNA TGTGCCAGCAGTCAGGATAGCTCTCAGCCCCAGCATTTT.

This clonotype came up a few times. The V and J genes are TRBV6-2 or TRBV6-3 and TRBJ1-1; D unresolved. The CDR3 sequence is 14 residues long. Germline V gene sequence: CDR1 MNHEY, CDR2 SVGEGT. V lost 1 base to trimming and J lost 3 bases, with 9 bases between them. This chain's CDR3 is CASSYFGIYTEAFF. The CDR3 DNA is TGTGCCAGCAGTTACTTTGGCATATACACTGAAGCTTTCTTT.

The rearrangement uses TRBV20-1 and TRBJ2-2, with a tentative D call TRBD2 (6 bases). From germline, CDR1 is DFQATT and CDR2 SNEGSKA (reference sequence). V was cut by 0 bases and J by 1 base, with 12 bases left in between. The CDR3 consists of 16 residues. The CDR3 DNA reads TGCAGTGCTAGAGATTGGAGGGAACAGAACACCGGGGAGCTGTTTTTT. Amino acids: CSARDWREQNTGELFF.

This clonotype was picked up many times. The chain joins TRBV4-3 to TRBJ2-7, with D maybe TRBD1 (5 bases). The germline V and J ends were trimmed by 0 bases and 3 bases, with 12 bases remaining between them. CDR1 and CDR2 from the germline V gene are LGHNA and YSLEER. The CDR3 is 15 amino acids. CDR3 in amino acids: CASSQDRDSLYEQYF. Here the CDR3 DNA reads TGCGCCAGCAGCCAAGATAGAGACAGCCTCTACGAGCAGTACTTC.